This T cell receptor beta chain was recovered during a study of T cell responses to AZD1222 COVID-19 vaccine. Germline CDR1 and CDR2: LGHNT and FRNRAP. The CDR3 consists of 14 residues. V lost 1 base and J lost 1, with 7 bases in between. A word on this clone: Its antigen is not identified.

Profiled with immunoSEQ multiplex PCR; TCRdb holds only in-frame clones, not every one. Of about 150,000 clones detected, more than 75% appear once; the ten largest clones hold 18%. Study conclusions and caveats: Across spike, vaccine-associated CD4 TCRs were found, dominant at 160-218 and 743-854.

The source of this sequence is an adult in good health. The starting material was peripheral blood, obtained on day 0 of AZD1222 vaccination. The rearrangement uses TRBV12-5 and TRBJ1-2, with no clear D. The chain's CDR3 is CASGLDSSNYGYTF. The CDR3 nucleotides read TGTGCTAGTGGTTTGGACTCTAGTAACTATGGCTACACCTTC.